The count of the clone carrying this T cell receptor (beta chain) is one. Original processing notes: The authors estimated nucleated cell counts from reference gene primer amplification. The table came from immunoSEQ multiplex PCR; TCRdb's copy has only in-frame clones and leaves some out. The V and J calls and the clone size are those of that table, but D and trimming were determined from the DNA. The sample consists of hundreds of thousands of clones, 75% to 85% of them appearing once. V was clipped by 5 bases and J by 4 bases; unmatched bases: 8. The CDR3 length is 15 residues. Per the germline V gene, CDR1 is SGHNT and CDR2 is YYREEE (reference sequence). The data were taken from a study of blood T cell repertoires in COVID-19. Study overall: Sources were T cells, B-cell-depleted T cells, or PBMCs; the material itself was cDNA or gDNA.

Source material: PBMCs or T cells enriched from blood (not recorded which). This receptor was obtained from a young man with acute COVID-19. This chain uses TRBV5-4 with TRBJ1-2; 10 bases line up with TRBD1. The CDR3: CASRDWDRGIYGYTF. CDR3 nucleotides: TGTGCCAGCAGGGATTGGGACAGGGGAATCTATGGCTACACCTTC. Complete variable domain (other parts from reference TRBV5-4 and TRBJ1-2): ETGVTQSPTHLIKTRGQQVTLRCSSQSGHNTVSWYQQALGQGPQFIFQYYREEENGRGNFPPRFSGLQFPNYSSELNVNALELDDSALYLCASRDWDRGIYGYTFGSGTRLTVV.